The 15 T cell receptor beta chains in this list originate from one sample, sequenced in a study of control samples from healthy donors and cancer patients. The method was immunoSEQ multiplex PCR; TCRdb's version includes in-frame clones alone and lacks a portion of them. Of about 110,000 clones detected, over 75% appear once; the ten largest clones hold roughly 4%. The source material was blood. These receptors all come from a human donor in good health. The donor label of this sample is uncertain.

This chain connects TRBV19 to TRBJ2-2, with 7 nucleotides matching TRBD1. From germline, CDR1 is LNHDA and CDR2 SQIVND (reference sequence). The CDR3 loop spans 15 amino acids. The trim removed 6 bases at V and 7 bases at J, leaving 11 bases unmatched. DNA for the CDR3: TGTGCCAGTAGAGAAATGCAGGGGGAAATCGGGGAGCTGTTTTTT. Its translation is CASREMQGEIGELFF. The complete variable domain, with remaining parts taken from reference TRBV19 and TRBJ2-2, reads DGGITQSPKYLFRKEGQNVTLSCEQNLNHDAMYWYRQDPGQGLRLIYYSQIVNDFQKGDIAEGYSVSREKKESFPLTVTSAQKNPTAFYLCASREMQGEIGELFFGEGSRLTVL.

The chain is built from TRBV3-1 (or the pseudogene TRBV3-2) and TRBJ1-3; D gene unclear. The CDR3 length is 13 residues. Trimming took off 0 bases at V and 8 bases at J, with 8 bases between the two ends. Germline CDR1 is LGHDT and CDR2 is YNNKEL (reference sequence). The CDR3 coding sequence is TGTGCCAGCAGCCAAGATGGCGCGGACACCATATATTTT. It yields the protein CASSQDGADTIYF.

CDR3 region: CASSYTPLARTDTQYF. The CDR3 DNA reads TGTGCCAGCAGTTACACCCCACTAGCTCGCACAGATACGCAGTATTTT. The chain uses TRBV6-2 or TRBV6-3 and TRBJ2-3, with D perhaps TRBD2 (6 bases). From germline, CDR1 is MNHEY and CDR2 SVGEGT. The CDR3 covers 16 residues. Trimming stripped 2 bases from V and 1 base from J, with 13 bases between.

The chain is built from TRBV18 and TRBJ1-2; D not certain. Germline CDR1 and CDR2: KGHSH and LQKENI. With 2 bases removed from V and 4 bases from J, the gap between germline ends came to 14 bases. The CDR3 has 15 amino acids. The CDR3 region has the DNA TGTGCCAGCTCACCAGGGGAGATAGGTTTCTATGGCTACACCTTC. This encodes CASSPGEIGFYGYTF.

The chain joins TRBV12-3 or TRBV12-4 to TRBJ1-4; D remains unclear. The V and J ends lost 6 bases and 8 bases respectively, with 7 bases between them. The CDR3 runs to 11 residues. This CDR3 is CASRSTEKLFF. The CDR3, as DNA: TGTGCCAGCAGGTCGACCGAAAAACTGTTTTTT.

This clone was counted only a few times. This chain connects TRBV3-1 (or the pseudogene TRBV3-2) to TRBJ1-1; D is ambiguous. The ends were cut back, 4 bases at V and 5 bases at J, with 8 bases in the middle. Germline CDR1 is LGHDT and CDR2 is YNNKEL (reference sequence). The CDR3 sequence is 12 residues long. The CDR3 sequence: CASSLLGTEAFF. Here the CDR3 DNA reads TGTGCCAGCAGCCTTTTGGGTACTGAAGCTTTCTTT.

The chain joins TRBV11-2 to TRBJ2-7; D possibly corresponds to TRBD2 (6 bases). V was trimmed by 5 bases and J by 0 bases, leaving 8 bases between them. The CDR3 is 13 amino acids. Germline V gene sequence: CDR1 SGHAT, CDR2 FQNNGV. The CDR3 sequence: CASSGTSSYEQYV. Written as DNA, the CDR3 is TGTGCCAGCAGCGGGACTTCCTCCTACGAGCAGTACGTC.

The CDR3 protein is CATSAGTSVGELFF. The CDR3 DNA reads TGTGCCACCAGTGCCGGGACTAGCGTCGGGGAGCTGTTTTTT. The chain has TRBV24-1 and TRBJ2-2, with 10 bases aligning to TRBD2. The V segment lost 5 bases and the J segment 7 bases; nucleotides outside the gene matches: 3. This CDR3 spans 14 amino acids. The germline V gene encodes CDR1 KGHDR and CDR2 SFDVKD.

This rearrangement joins TRBV6-5 to TRBJ1-3, with D possibly TRBD1 on 6 matching bases. The CDR3 runs 15 residues. V was clipped by 4 bases and J by 3 bases, with 13 bases between them. Germline V gene data show CDR1 as MNHEY and CDR2 as SVGAGI. CDR3 bases: TGTGCCAGCAGTTCAGGGGAGGATTATGGAAACACCATATATTTT. The encoded protein is CASSSGEDYGNTIYF.

This chain links TRBV6-5 with TRBJ1-1; TRBD1 might be the D (5 bases). Per the germline V gene, CDR1 is MNHEY and CDR2 is SVGAGI. Deletions cut 9 bases from V and 3 bases from J, with 14 bases between. The CDR3 has 13 residues. In DNA form, the CDR3 reads TGTGCCAGTAGTCCAGGGATTTACACTGAAGCTTTCTTT. It encodes CASSPGIYTEAFF.

This chain joins TRBV30 and TRBJ2-3; D is unclear. Germline CDR1 reads GTSNPN; CDR2 reads SVGIG (reference sequence). Deletions cut 1 base from V and 5 bases from J, with 7 bases between. The CDR3 runs to 12 residues. Written as DNA, the CDR3 is TGTGCCTGGAGTGAAACAGAAGATACGCAGTATTTT. Residues: CAWSETEDTQYF. The entire variable domain, with the rest obtained from reference TRBV30 and TRBJ2-3, is as follows: SQTIHQWPATLVQPVGSPLSLECTVEGTSNPNLYWYRQAAGRGLQLLFYSVGIGQISSEVPQNLSASRPQDRQFILSSKKLLLSDSGFYLCAWSETEDTQYFGPGTRLTVL.

This chain links TRBV7-9 with TRBJ1-5, with TRBD1 as a possible D gene (5 bases). The CDR3 covers 14 residues. Looked up from germline, CDR1 is SEHNR and CDR2 is FQNEAQ (reference sequence). V was trimmed by 2 bases and J by 8 bases, leaving 13 bases between them. The CDR3 is CASSLRDLGEPQHF. The CDR3 DNA reads TGTGCCAGCAGCTTAAGGGACCTTGGGGAGCCCCAGCATTTT.

The chain joins TRBV20-1 to TRBJ1-1; D ambiguous. The V end was cut by 3 bases, the J end by 0 bases, with 14 bases between. The germline V gene has CDR1 DFQATT and CDR2 SNEGSKA (reference sequence). The CDR3 length is 15 residues. For the CDR3, the DNA is TGCAGTGCTAGTCGCGGCCATCTCATGAACACTGAAGCTTTCTTT. As protein: CSASRGHLMNTEAFF.

DNA of the CDR3: TGTGCCAGCAGTCTTGCAGATAACTATGGCTACACCTTC. Its protein product is CASSLADNYGYTF. The chain couples TRBV12-3 or TRBV12-4 to TRBJ1-2; D gene unclear. The CDR3 length is 13 residues. The V end lost 5 bases, the J end lost 1 base, and 8 bases lay between the germline ends.

On this clone: The sample holds other DNA sequences that translate to the same CDR3. The V gene is TRBV11-3, the J gene TRBJ2-1, with D perhaps matching TRBD1 (6 bases). Germline values: CDR1 SGHNT, CDR2 YENEEA. The CDR3 consists of 15 residues. Trimming shortened V by 5 bases and J by 2 bases, and 13 bases separated the two germline ends. For the CDR3, the DNA is TGTGCCAGCAGCCATGGACGGACAGCCTACAATGAGCAGTTCTTC. Its translation: CASSHGRTAYNEQFF. Based on the CDR3 plus reference TRBV11-3 and TRBJ2-1, the full variable domain is EAGVVQSPRYKIIEKKQPVAFWCNPISGHNTLYWYLQNLGQGPELLIRYENEEAVDDSQLPKDRFSAERLKGVDSTLKIQPAELGDSAVYLCASSHGRTAYNEQFFGPGTRLTVL.